This record looks at one T cell receptor beta chain sequence and its context. The sample originates from a study of technical replicates of blood from several donors. Data came from immunoSEQ multiplex PCR; TCRdb stores just in-frame clones and leaves some out. This table holds 60,000 to 90,000 clones, around 94% found once. The V gene's germline CDR1 is MDHEN and CDR2 SYDVKM. The CDR3 sequence is 17 residues long. Germline trimming cut 9 bases from V and 5 bases from J; bases unmatched to any gene: 21. This rearrangement joins TRBV28 to TRBJ2-7; 8 bases match TRBD2. This clonotype was sampled from a human donor in good health. The sequencing sample was made of T cells isolated from PBMCs. The CDR3 DNA is TGTGCCAGTGTGCGGGAGCGGGGGATGCTAACGGGGAACGAGCAGTACTTC. Translation gives CASVRERGMLTGNEQYF.